This T cell receptor (beta chain) derives from a study of shared clonotypes between healthy human individuals. Study outcomes and limitations: Naive subsets generally had larger estimated richness than memory subsets.

As regards this clone: Its cognate antigen is unknown.

Original analysis: Junction-only sequences produced by ImmunoSEQ had no quality scores, so filtering differed. Profiled with immunoSEQ multiplex PCR; TCRdb holds only in-frame clones, not every one. V and J calls and clone size follow that table, whereas D and trimming were derived from the DNA. Here the sample spans over 850,000 clones, more than 75% being singletons. This CDR3 spans 15 amino acids. Germline V gives CDR1 LGHNA, CDR2 YNFKEQ. V was shortened by 1 base and J by 4 bases, with 13 bases between the two germline ends. Only Caucasian adults living in Nashville, Tennessee served as donors. This TCR was sampled from a man between 18 and 29 years old in good health. Some clones in this sample may be carry-over from other donors' samples. The sequencing sample was made of memory CD4+ T cells from PBMCs. The sample's subset: CD45RA-negative fraction. The chain combines TRBV4-2 with TRBJ1-1; unclear D gene. The CDR3 sequence: CASSQGPRVGTEAFF. CDR3 in DNA: TGTGCCAGCAGCCAAGGTCCTAGGGTGGGCACTGAAGCTTTCTTT.